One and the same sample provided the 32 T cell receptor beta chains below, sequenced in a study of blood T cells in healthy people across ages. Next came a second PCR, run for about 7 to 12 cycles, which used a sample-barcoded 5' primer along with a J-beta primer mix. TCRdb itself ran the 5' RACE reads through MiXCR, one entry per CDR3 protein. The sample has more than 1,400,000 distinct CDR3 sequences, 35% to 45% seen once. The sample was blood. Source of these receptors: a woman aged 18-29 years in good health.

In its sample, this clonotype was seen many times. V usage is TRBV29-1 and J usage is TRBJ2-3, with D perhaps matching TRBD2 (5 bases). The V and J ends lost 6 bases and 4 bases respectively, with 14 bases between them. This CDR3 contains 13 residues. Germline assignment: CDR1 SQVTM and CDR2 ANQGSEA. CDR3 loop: CSVAEATPDTQYF. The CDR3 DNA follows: TGCAGCGTGGCGGAGGCGACTCCAGATACGCAGTATTTT.

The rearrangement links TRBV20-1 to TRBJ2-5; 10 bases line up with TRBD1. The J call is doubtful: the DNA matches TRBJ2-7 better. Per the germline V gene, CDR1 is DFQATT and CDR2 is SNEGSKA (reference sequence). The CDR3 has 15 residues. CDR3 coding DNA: TGCAGTGCTAGGAATTCCGGGACAGGGGTTGACGAGCAGTACTTC. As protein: CSARNSGTGVDEQYF.

The CDR3 loop is CATVTPREPYNEQFF. In DNA form, the CDR3 reads TGTGCCACCGTGACTCCGAGGGAGCCCTACAATGAGCAGTTCTTC. The genes are TRBV6-1 and TRBJ2-1; possibly TRBD2 for D (5 bases). The CDR3 runs 15 residues. Trimming took 10 bases from V and 2 from J, leaving 18 bases between them. The germline V gene encodes CDR1 MNHNS and CDR2 SASEGT.

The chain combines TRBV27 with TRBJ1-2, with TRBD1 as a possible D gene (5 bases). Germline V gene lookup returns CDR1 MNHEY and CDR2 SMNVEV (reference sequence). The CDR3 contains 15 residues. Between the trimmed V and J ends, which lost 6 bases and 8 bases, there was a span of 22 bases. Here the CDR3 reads CASSPGLWGEGGYTF. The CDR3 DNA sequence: TGTGCCAGCAGCCCTGGCTTATGGGGGGAAGGAGGCTACACCTTC.

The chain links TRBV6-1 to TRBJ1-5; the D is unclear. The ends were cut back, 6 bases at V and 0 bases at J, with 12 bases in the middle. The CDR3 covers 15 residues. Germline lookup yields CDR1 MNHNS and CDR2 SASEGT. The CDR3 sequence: CASSIPGGSNQPQHF. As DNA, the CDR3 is TGTGCCAGCAGCATCCCGGGAGGTAGCAATCAGCCCCAGCATTTT.

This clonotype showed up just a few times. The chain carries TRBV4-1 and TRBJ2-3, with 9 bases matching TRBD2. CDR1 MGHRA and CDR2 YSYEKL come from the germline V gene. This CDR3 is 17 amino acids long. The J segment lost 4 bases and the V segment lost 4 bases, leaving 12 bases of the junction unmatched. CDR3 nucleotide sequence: TGCGCCAGCAGCCTTCAAAGGGCTAGCGGGGCGGCAGATACGCAGTATTTT. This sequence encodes CASSLQRASGAADTQYF.

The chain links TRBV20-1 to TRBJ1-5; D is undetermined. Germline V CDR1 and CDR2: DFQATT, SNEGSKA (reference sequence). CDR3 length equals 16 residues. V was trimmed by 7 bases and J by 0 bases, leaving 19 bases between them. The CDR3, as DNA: TGCAGTGGGGCAGGAGGCTTGGAGGATAGCAATCAGCCCCAGCATTTT. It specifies CSGAGGLEDSNQPQHF.

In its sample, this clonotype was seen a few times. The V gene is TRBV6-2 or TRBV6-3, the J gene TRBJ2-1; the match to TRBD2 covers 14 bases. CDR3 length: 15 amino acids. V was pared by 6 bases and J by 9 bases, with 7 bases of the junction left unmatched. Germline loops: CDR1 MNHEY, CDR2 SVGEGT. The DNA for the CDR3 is TGTGCCAGCAGAACCGGGACTAGCGGGGGAGGTGAGCAGTTCTTC. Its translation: CASRTGTSGGGEQFF.

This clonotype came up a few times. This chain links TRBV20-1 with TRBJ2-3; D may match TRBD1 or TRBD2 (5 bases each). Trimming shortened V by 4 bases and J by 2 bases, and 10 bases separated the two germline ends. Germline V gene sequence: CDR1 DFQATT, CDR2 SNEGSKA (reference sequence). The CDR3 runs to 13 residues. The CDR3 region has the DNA TGCAGTGCTACCCGGGACCCCACAGATACGCAGTATTTT. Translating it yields CSATRDPTDTQYF.

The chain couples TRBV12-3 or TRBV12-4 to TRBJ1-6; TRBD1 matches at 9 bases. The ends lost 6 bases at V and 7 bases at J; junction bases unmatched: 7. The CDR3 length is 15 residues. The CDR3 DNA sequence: TGTGCCAGCAGGACGGGACAGGGATACAATTCACCCCTCCACTTT. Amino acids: CASRTGQGYNSPLHF.

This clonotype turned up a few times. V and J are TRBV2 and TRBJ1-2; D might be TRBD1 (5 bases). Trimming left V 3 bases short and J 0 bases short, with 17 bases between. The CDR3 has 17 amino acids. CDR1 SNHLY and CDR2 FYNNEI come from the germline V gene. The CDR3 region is CASSDSRDLLANYGYTF. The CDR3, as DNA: TGTGCCAGCAGTGATAGTAGGGACCTCCTAGCTAACTATGGCTACACCTTC.

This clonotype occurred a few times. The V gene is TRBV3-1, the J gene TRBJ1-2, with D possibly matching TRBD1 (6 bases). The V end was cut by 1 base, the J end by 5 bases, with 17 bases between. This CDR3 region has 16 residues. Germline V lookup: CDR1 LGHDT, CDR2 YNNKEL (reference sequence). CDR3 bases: TGTGCCAGCAGCCAAGGAGGGACATCAATGGCGTATGGCTACACCTTC. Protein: CASSQGGTSMAYGYTF.

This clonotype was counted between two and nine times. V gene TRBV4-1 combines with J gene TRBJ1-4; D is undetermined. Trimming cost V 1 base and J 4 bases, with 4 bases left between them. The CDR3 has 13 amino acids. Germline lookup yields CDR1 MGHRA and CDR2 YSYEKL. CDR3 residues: CASSQVVNEKLFF. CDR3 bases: TGCGCCAGCAGCCAAGTCGTTAATGAAAAACTGTTTTTT.

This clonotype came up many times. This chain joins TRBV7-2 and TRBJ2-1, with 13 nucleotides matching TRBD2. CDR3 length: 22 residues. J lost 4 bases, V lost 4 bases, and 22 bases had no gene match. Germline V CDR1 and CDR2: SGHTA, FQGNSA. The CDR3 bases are TGTGCCAGCAGCTCATCCCCCGGAGGACTAGCGGGAGCCCAGCTTAGATACAATGAGCAGTTCTTC. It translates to CASSSSPGGLAGAQLRYNEQFF.

CDR3 DNA: TGCAGCGCCCCGGGCCGGTCCTACAATGAGCAGTACTTC. This sequence encodes CSAPGRSYNEQYF. The rearrangement links TRBV29-1 to TRBJ2-5; D unclear. This CDR3 is 13 amino acids long. From germline, CDR1 is SQVTM and CDR2 ANQGSEA. V lost 7 bases to trimming and J lost 11 bases, with 23 bases between them.

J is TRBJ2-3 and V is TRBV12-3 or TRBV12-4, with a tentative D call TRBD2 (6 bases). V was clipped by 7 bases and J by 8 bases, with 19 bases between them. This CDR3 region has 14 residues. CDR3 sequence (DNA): TGTGCCAGCACCCCTCGGGACTCGGCGGGTACGCAGTATTTT. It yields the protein CASTPRDSAGTQYF.

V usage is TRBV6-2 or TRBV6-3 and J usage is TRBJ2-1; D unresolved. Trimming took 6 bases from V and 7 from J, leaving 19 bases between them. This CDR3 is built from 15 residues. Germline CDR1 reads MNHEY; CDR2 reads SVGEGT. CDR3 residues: CASRASGVSGNEQFF. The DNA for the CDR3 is TGTGCCAGCAGGGCTAGTGGGGTATCTGGAAATGAGCAGTTCTTC.

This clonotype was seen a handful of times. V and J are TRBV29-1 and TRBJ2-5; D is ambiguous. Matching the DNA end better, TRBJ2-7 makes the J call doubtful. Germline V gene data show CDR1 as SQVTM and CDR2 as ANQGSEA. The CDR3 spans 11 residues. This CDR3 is CSVADLYEQYF. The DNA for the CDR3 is TGCAGCGTTGCCGACCTTTACGAGCAGTACTTC.

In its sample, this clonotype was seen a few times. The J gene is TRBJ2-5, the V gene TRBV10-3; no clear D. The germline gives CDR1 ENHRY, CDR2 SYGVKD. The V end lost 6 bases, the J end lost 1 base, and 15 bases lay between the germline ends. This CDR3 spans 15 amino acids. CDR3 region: CAISATPVGQETQYF. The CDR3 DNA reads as TGTGCCATCAGCGCTACCCCAGTGGGCCAAGAGACCCAGTACTTC.

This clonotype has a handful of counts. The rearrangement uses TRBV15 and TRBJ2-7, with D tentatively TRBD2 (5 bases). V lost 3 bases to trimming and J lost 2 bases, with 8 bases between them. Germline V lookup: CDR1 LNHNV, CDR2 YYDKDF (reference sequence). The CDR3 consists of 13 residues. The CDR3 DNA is TGTGCCACCAGCAGCGGGATCACCTACGAGCAGTACTTC. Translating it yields CATSSGITYEQYF.

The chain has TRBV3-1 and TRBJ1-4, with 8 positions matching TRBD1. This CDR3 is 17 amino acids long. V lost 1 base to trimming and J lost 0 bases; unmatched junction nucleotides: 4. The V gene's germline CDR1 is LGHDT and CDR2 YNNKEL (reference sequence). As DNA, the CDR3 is TGTGCCAGCAGCCAAGTTGGGACAGGAGCAACTAATGAAAAACTGTTTTTT. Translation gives CASSQVGTGATNEKLFF.

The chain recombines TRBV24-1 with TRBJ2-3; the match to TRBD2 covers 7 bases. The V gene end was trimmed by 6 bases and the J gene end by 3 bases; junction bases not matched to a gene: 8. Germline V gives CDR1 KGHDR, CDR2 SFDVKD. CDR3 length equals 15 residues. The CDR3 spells CATSLTSDWTDTQYF. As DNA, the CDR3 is TGTGCCACCAGTCTTACTAGCGATTGGACAGATACGCAGTATTTT.

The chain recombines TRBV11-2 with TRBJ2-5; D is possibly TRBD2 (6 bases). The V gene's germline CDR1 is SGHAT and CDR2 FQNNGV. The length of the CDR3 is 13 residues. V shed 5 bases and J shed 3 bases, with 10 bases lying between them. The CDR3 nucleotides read TGTGCCAGCAGCCCATCGGGGGAAGAGACCCAGTACTTC. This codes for CASSPSGEETQYF.

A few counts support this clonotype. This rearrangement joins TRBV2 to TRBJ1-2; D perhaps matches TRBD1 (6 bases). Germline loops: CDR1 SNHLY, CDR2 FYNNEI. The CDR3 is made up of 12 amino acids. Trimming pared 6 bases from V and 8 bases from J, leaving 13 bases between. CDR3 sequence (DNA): TGTGCCAGCAGGGAGGGGGGGATAGGCTACACCTTC. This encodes CASREGGIGYTF.

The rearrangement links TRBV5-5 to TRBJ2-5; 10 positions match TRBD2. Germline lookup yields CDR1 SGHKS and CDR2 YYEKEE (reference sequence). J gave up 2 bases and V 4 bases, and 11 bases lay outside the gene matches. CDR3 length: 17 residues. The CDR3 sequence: CASSARPSGRLQETQYF. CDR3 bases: TGTGCCAGCAGCGCGCGCCCTAGCGGGAGACTACAAGAGACCCAGTACTTC.

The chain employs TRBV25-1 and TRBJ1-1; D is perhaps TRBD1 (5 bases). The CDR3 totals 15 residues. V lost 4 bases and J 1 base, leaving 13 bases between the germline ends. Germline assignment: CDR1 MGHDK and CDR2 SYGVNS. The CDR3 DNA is TGTGCCAGCAGTGGATTCCTTGGGGGGAACACTGAAGCTTTCTTT. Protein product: CASSGFLGGNTEAFF.

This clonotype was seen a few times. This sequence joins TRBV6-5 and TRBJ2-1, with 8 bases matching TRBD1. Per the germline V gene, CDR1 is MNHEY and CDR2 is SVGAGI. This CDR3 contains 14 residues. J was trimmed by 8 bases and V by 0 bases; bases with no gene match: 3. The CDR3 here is CASSYSAGGDEQFF. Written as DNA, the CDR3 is TGTGCCAGCAGTTACTCGGCAGGGGGCGATGAGCAGTTCTTC.

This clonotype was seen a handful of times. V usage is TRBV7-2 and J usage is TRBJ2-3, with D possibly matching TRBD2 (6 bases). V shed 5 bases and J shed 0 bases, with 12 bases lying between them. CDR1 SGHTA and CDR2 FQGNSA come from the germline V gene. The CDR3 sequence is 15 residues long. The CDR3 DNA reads TGTGCCAGCAGCCCCCGGGACTTTAGCACAGATACGCAGTATTTT. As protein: CASSPRDFSTDTQYF.

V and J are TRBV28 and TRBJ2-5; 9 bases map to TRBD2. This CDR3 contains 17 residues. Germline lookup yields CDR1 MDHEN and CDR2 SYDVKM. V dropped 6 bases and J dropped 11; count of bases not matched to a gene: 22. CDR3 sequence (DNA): TGTGCCAGCAGCCTGGGGGCTAGCGGGGTGTCCTACAATGAGCAGTACTTC. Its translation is CASSLGASGVSYNEQYF.

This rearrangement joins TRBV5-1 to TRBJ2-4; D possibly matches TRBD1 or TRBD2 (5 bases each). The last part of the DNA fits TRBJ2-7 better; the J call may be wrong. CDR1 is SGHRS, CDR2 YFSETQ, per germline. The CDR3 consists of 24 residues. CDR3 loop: CASSLVPLDTSLEKQKRGAYEQYF. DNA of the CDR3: TGCGCCAGCAGCTTGGTACCCTTGGACACAAGCCTCGAGAAACAAAAAAGGGGAGCCTACGAGCAGTACTTC.

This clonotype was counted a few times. CDR3 sequence (DNA): TGCAGCGCCAGGGGGTTTCCCGACAGCAACACTGAAGCTTTCTTT. Its protein product is CSARGFPDSNTEAFF. The genes are TRBV29-1 and TRBJ1-1; 7 bases match TRBD1. Germline V lookup: CDR1 SQVTM, CDR2 ANQGSEA. V was pared by 7 bases and J by 2 bases, with 13 bases of the junction left unmatched. This CDR3 region has 15 residues.

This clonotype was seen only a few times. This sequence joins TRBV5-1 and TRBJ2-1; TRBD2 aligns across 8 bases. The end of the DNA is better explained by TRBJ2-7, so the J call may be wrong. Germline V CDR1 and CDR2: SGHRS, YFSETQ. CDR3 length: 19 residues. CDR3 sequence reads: CASNSRAGVLGGGYNEQYF. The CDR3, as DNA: TGCGCCAGCAACTCAAGAGCGGGAGTACTGGGTGGCGGCTACAATGAGCAGTACTTC.